This entry describes one T cell receptor beta chain. The antigen is undetermined. This sample stems from a study of long-term antiretroviral therapy in people with HIV. Study-level results: It was not possible to obtain data on ART adherence, viral resistance or therapy changes. The clones with expansion before ART were dominant in the repertoire at all time points.

Version v3.0 of the immunoSEQ assay was performed at survey level. TCRdb's copy holds only in-frame clones and misses some; the assay was immunoSEQ multiplex PCR. The sample lists some 33,000 clones; 95% to 97% were seen once. V was cut by 5 bases and J by 0 bases, with 20 bases left in between. The CDR3 spans 18 residues. Germline values: CDR1 SEHNR, CDR2 FQNEAQ (reference sequence). The clonotype was recovered from a man under 40 with HIV. The material sequenced was unsorted PBMCs, taken roughly 6.9 years after starting antiretroviral therapy. The V and J genes are TRBV7-9 and TRBJ1-3; D not certain. The CDR3 here is CASSQDNRRSSSGNTIYF. DNA of the CDR3: TGTGCCAGCAGCCAGGATAACCGCCGCTCCTCCTCTGGAAACACCATATATTTT.